A single sample is the source of the 28 T cell receptor beta chains below, sequenced in a study of identical twins. TCRdb ran MiXCR on the 5' RACE reads and lists one entry per CDR3 protein. The sample lists some 1,600,000 distinct CDR3 sequences; about 31% were seen once. Sequenced: cord blood. Receptors originate from a newborn girl in good health.

This rearrangement joins TRBV25-1 to TRBJ2-1; 14 bases are shared with TRBD2. V trimming: 5 bases; J trimming: 3 bases; junction bases outside the gene matches: 6. This CDR3 contains 17 residues. CDR1 is MGHDK, CDR2 SYGVNS, per germline. The CDR3 is CASSPLGLAGDYNEQFF. In DNA form, the CDR3 reads TGTGCCAGCAGTCCCCTGGGACTAGCGGGGGACTACAATGAGCAGTTCTTC.

In this sample, this clonotype turned up a few times. This chain joins TRBV20-1 and TRBJ1-5; D unresolved. The CDR3 runs 14 residues. Per the germline V gene, CDR1 is DFQATT and CDR2 is SNEGSKA (reference sequence). Trimming removed 3 bases from V and 4 bases from J, with 13 bases in between. This CDR3 reads CSASRQLSNQPQHF. CDR3 in DNA: TGCAGTGCTAGCAGGCAGTTATCAAATCAGCCCCAGCATTTT.

This clonotype showed up just a few times. J is TRBJ2-7 and V is TRBV20-1; 12 bases fit TRBD2. Trimming cost V 0 bases and J 1 base; bases outside gene matches: 4. The CDR3 runs 16 residues. Germline CDR1 is DFQATT and CDR2 is SNEGSKA (reference sequence). This CDR3 is CSARDFLAGGSYEQYF. The DNA for the CDR3 is TGCAGTGCTAGAGATTTCCTAGCGGGAGGGTCCTACGAGCAGTACTTC.

The CDR3 DNA sequence: TGTGCCAGCAGCTCCGACACAATCGGGGAGCAGTACTTC. It encodes CASSSDTIGEQYF. The V and J genes are TRBV7-8 and TRBJ2-5; a weak D match, TRBD2 (5 bases). The CDR3 totals 13 residues. The germline gives CDR1 SGHVS, CDR2 FQNEAQ. The ends were cut back, 4 bases at V and 11 bases at J, with 17 bases in the middle.

This clonotype has only a few counts. The genes are TRBV20-1 and TRBJ1-1; possible D gene TRBD1, 6 bases. V was clipped by 3 bases and J by 1 base, with 9 bases between them. The CDR3 is 13 residues long. Germline loops: CDR1 DFQATT, CDR2 SNEGSKA (reference sequence). This CDR3 is CSARGTQNTEAFF. The CDR3, as DNA: TGCAGTGCTAGGGGGACACAGAACACTGAAGCTTTCTTT.

This clonotype was counted only a few times. V usage is TRBV27 and J usage is TRBJ2-1; TRBD2 agrees at 12 bases. Germline-derived CDR1 and CDR2 are MNHEY and SMNVEV (reference sequence). The V segment lost 0 bases and the J segment 10 bases; nucleotides outside the gene matches: 10. CDR3 length equals 17 residues. The CDR3 nucleotides are TGTGCCAGCAGTTTATCGAACCTAGCGGGGGGGCATAAGGAGCAGTTCTTC. The encoded protein is CASSLSNLAGGHKEQFF.

CDR3 nucleotides: TGCAGCGTAAGCGTGGGAAATAGCTCCTACGAGCAGTACTTC. Its protein is CSVSVGNSSYEQYF. The V gene is TRBV29-1, the J gene TRBJ2-7; D not resolved. The V gene's germline CDR1 is SQVTM and CDR2 ANQGSEA. Trimming shortened V by 6 bases and J by 0 bases, and 15 bases separated the two germline ends. This CDR3 is built from 14 residues.

This clonotype was seen ten or more times. At one of its ends the junction is not consistent with the germline gene, which may arise from a read error. The chain combines TRBV12-3 or TRBV12-4 with TRBJ2-7; perhaps TRBD1 as D (5 bases). CDR3 length: 13 residues. Here the CDR3 DNA reads TGCGCCAGCAGCTTGGCCAGGGTATACGAGCAGTACTTC. Amino acid sequence: CASSLARVYEQYF.

This chain connects TRBV6-2 or TRBV6-3 to TRBJ2-1; D is ambiguous. Germline loops: CDR1 MNHEY, CDR2 SVGEGT. Trimming stripped 0 bases from V and 6 bases from J, with 9 bases between. CDR3 length: 14 residues. CDR3: CASSYSLKGNEQFF. The CDR3 bases are TGTGCCAGCAGTTACTCTCTTAAGGGCAATGAGCAGTTCTTC.

The chain links TRBV3-1 to TRBJ2-7; TRBD2 matches at 7 bases. Germline V gene lookup returns CDR1 LGHDT and CDR2 YNNKEL (reference sequence). CDR3 length: 15 amino acids. Trimming took 3 bases from V and 7 from J; bases not matched to a gene: 12. CDR3 sequence reads: CASSQSGNTYNEQYF. DNA for the CDR3: TGTGCCAGCAGCCAGAGCGGGAATACTTACAATGAGCAGTACTTC.

As for this clonotype: The junction departs from the called germline gene at one end, perhaps through a read error. The chain combines TRBV5-6 with TRBJ1-4; a possible D gene is TRBD1 (5 bases). Germline V gene lookup returns CDR1 SGHDT and CDR2 YYEEEE. There are 14 residues in the CDR3. The CDR3 DNA follows: TGTGCCAGCAGCTTGGGGCAGGGAAATGAAAAACGGTTTTTT. It yields the protein CASSLGQGNEKRFF.

The rearrangement joins TRBV3-1 to TRBJ2-4; D is perhaps TRBD2 (7 bases). The V end was cut by 4 bases, the J end by 6 bases, with 16 bases between. This CDR3 spans 15 amino acids. From germline, CDR1 is LGHDT and CDR2 YNNKEL (reference sequence). The CDR3 DNA sequence: TGTGCCAGCAGCCCTAATGGGGGGGCAGCAAACATTCAGTACTTC. Protein product: CASSPNGGAANIQYF.

This chain connects TRBV11-2 to TRBJ2-1; TRBD2 might be the D (7 bases). The DNA end is a closer match to TRBJ2-7, so the J assignment may be wrong. This CDR3 has 15 amino acids. Germline V CDR1 and CDR2: SGHAT, FQNNGV. CDR3 DNA: TGTGCCAGCAGCTCCCTGAGGGGGGACTACAATGAGCAGTACTTC. As protein: CASSSLRGDYNEQYF.

This clonotype was observed a handful of times. The rearrangement uses TRBV2 and TRBJ1-1; D possibly corresponds to TRBD1 (5 bases). CDR3 size: 16 residues. Trimming cost V 7 bases and J 0 bases, with 18 bases left between them. Germline V gives CDR1 SNHLY, CDR2 FYNNEI. In DNA, the CDR3 is TGTGCCAGCACCTCCCAGGCAGGGCCAATGAACACTGAAGCTTTCTTT. Translated, it gives CASTSQAGPMNTEAFF.

The V call is TRBV20-1, the J call TRBJ2-7; 12 bases are a match to TRBD2. The ends lost 3 bases at V and 2 bases at J; junction bases unmatched: 8. The CDR3 spans 16 residues. Germline V gene lookup returns CDR1 DFQATT and CDR2 SNEGSKA (reference sequence). CDR3 in DNA: TGCAGTGCTAGTGCGCCTAGCGGGAGGGTCACCTACGAGCAGTACTTC. Protein: CSASAPSGRVTYEQYF.

The chain joins TRBV7-9 to TRBJ2-7; 10 bases line up with TRBD2. Losses at the gene ends were 1 base for V and 6 bases for J; bases not matched to a gene: 6. The germline gives CDR1 SEHNR, CDR2 FQNEAQ (reference sequence). This CDR3 has 15 residues. CDR3 in amino acids: CASSLGLAGACEQYF. DNA of the CDR3: TGTGCCAGCAGCTTAGGGCTAGCGGGAGCCTGCGAGCAGTACTTC.

This clonotype was counted only a few times. The chain joins TRBV6-5 to TRBJ2-7; TRBD2 aligns across 7 bases. This CDR3 has 14 amino acids. V gave up 8 bases and J gave up 7 bases; unmatched junction bases: 14. Looked up from germline, CDR1 is MNHEY and CDR2 is SVGAGI. CDR3: CASGLAALGNEQYF. CDR3 DNA sequence: TGTGCCAGCGGCCTAGCGGCCCTGGGCAATGAGCAGTACTTC.

In this sample, this clonotype turned up many times. The chain recombines TRBV4-1 with TRBJ2-5, with a weak D call TRBD1 (5 bases). This CDR3 is built from 13 residues. Trimming removed 1 base at V and 3 bases at J, with 6 bases between. Germline V gene lookup returns CDR1 MGHRA and CDR2 YSYEKL. The CDR3 protein is CASSQVREETQYF. The CDR3 region has the DNA TGCGCCAGCAGCCAAGTCAGGGAAGAGACCCAGTACTTC.

V is TRBV7-2 and J is TRBJ2-3; the match to TRBD2 covers 12 bases. CDR3 length: 16 amino acids. Germline CDR1 SGHTA, CDR2 FQGNSA. The J segment lost 1 base and the V segment lost 5 bases, leaving 4 bases of the junction unmatched. The CDR3 is CASSQLAGGGTDTQYF. The CDR3 DNA is TGTGCCAGCAGCCAGCTAGCGGGAGGGGGCACAGATACGCAGTATTTT.

This clonotype was detected only a few times. V gene TRBV19 combines with J gene TRBJ2-3; TRBD1 aligns across 7 bases. The CDR3 runs 14 residues. From germline, CDR1 is LNHDA and CDR2 SQIVND (reference sequence). J lost 5 bases, V lost 5 bases, and 7 bases had no gene match. The CDR3 reads CASSDGQAGDTQYF. The CDR3 DNA follows: TGTGCCAGTAGTGACGGACAGGCAGGAGATACGCAGTATTTT.

The chain recombines TRBV27 with TRBJ1-5; maybe TRBD1 (5 bases). The CDR3 has 16 amino acids. The V gene lost 3 bases and the J gene lost 0 bases, with 12 bases spanning the gap. Germline CDR1 is MNHEY and CDR2 is SMNVEV (reference sequence). CDR3 sequence: CASSFGGRYSNQPQHF. The CDR3 bases are TGTGCCAGCAGTTTCGGGGGACGGTATAGCAATCAGCCCCAGCATTTT.

The V gene is TRBV6-2 or TRBV6-3, the J gene TRBJ1-1; 11 nucleotides align to TRBD1. CDR3 length equals 14 residues. Per the germline V gene, CDR1 is MNHEY and CDR2 is SVGEGT. The trim removed 8 bases at V and 3 bases at J, leaving 5 bases unmatched. The CDR3 sequence: CASRGQGAYTEAFF. CDR3 nucleotide sequence: TGTGCCAGCCGCGGACAGGGGGCGTACACTGAAGCTTTCTTT.

This clonotype was recorded a few times. The chain employs TRBV2 and TRBJ2-1; no definite D call. CDR1 SNHLY and CDR2 FYNNEI come from the germline V gene. V shed 3 bases and J shed 6 bases, with 12 bases lying between them. This CDR3 region has 14 residues. The CDR3 region has the DNA TGTGCCAGCAGTGATCCGCTAGACCCCAATGAGCAGTTCTTC. Translation gives CASSDPLDPNEQFF. The full variable domain, completed using reference TRBV2 and TRBJ2-1, is EPEVTQTPSHQVTQMGQEVILRCVPISNHLYFYWYRQILGQKVEFLVSFYNNEISEKSEIFDDQFSVERPDGSNFTLKIRSTKLEDSAMYFCASSDPLDPNEQFFGPGTRLTVL.

The genes are TRBV7-9 and TRBJ2-3; 13 nucleotides agree with TRBD2. Germline V CDR1 and CDR2: SEHNR, FQNEAQ (reference sequence). The CDR3 length is 17 residues. J gave up 6 bases and V 5 bases, and 11 bases lay outside the gene matches. CDR3 sequence: CASSPDGLAGVRDTQYF. The CDR3 nucleotides are TGTGCCAGCAGCCCCGACGGACTAGCGGGAGTACGGGATACGCAGTATTTT.

This rearrangement joins TRBV18 to TRBJ2-3; 10 bases are a match to TRBD2. The CDR3 runs 16 residues. V was clipped by 3 bases and J by 3 bases; unmatched bases: 6. The germline V gene has CDR1 KGHSH and CDR2 LQKENI. The CDR3 reads CASSPTSGAVTDTQYF. CDR3 DNA sequence: TGTGCCAGCTCACCCACTAGCGGGGCAGTAACAGATACGCAGTATTTT.

The rearrangement links TRBV5-1 to TRBJ2-4; the match to TRBD2 covers 9 bases. The DNA end favors TRBJ2-7, so the J call may be wrong. The CDR3 covers 17 residues. CDR1 is SGHRS and CDR2 is YFSETQ in the germline V gene. CDR3 loop: CASSLVYGGGAFYEQYF. The CDR3 nucleotides read TGCGCCAGCAGCTTGGTTTACGGCGGGGGGGCCTTTTACGAGCAGTACTTC.

V usage is TRBV7-9 and J usage is TRBJ2-1; 11 bases match TRBD2. CDR1 is SEHNR, CDR2 FQNEAQ, per germline (reference sequence). The CDR3 totals 15 residues. J lost 12 bases, V lost 1 base, and 8 bases had no gene match. DNA of the CDR3: TGTGCCAGCAGCTTAGGCCTACTAGCGGGAGAGGGGCAGTTCTTC. It yields the protein CASSLGLLAGEGQFF.

This clonotype was recorded at least ten times. The chain carries TRBV9 and TRBJ2-5; D is unclear. Trimming removed 1 base at V and 2 bases at J, with 9 bases between. CDR3 length: 14 amino acids. Germline V gene lookup returns CDR1 SGDLS and CDR2 YYNGEE. CDR3 DNA: TGTGCCAGCAGCGTATCCGGAGATCAAGAGACCCAGTACTTC. Translating it yields CASSVSGDQETQYF.